The source of this TCR beta chain is a study of T cell responses to AZD1222 COVID-19 vaccine. The data were produced by immunoSEQ multiplex PCR, yet TCRdb's version contains in-frame clones alone and is incomplete. Found here are 95,000 to 150,000 clones, 90% of them singletons; the top ten hold about 4.5%. CDR3 length: 16 residues. The V gene's germline CDR1 is KGHSH and CDR2 LQKENI. Trimming shortened V by 3 bases and J by 0 bases, and 9 bases separated the two germline ends. Sequencing was performed on peripheral blood, taken on day 0 of MenACWY control vaccination. The V gene is TRBV18, the J gene TRBJ1-6; D gene ambiguous. This sequence was found in an adult in good health. The chain's CDR3 is CASSPNTGSYNSPLHF. DNA of the CDR3: TGTGCCAGCTCACCTAACACGGGCTCCTATAATTCACCCCTCCACTTT.